The T cell receptor (beta chain) under discussion was sequenced for a study of graft-versus-host responses after intestinal transplantation. Study information: Every transplant recipient was induced with anti-thymocyte globulin, then maintained on tacrolimus and steroids for two to four years.

Sequencing used immunoSEQ multiplex PCR; TCRdb keeps in-frame clones, though not all of them. The data contain tens of thousands of clones, roughly 92% of them seen just once; the ten biggest clones take up 0.3%. V lost 1 base, J lost 3 bases, and 4 bases lay in between. The CDR3 runs to 12 residues. The germline V gene has CDR1 SGHDT and CDR2 YYEEEE. This clone was detected a few times. As yet, its antigen is unknown. The study, taken as a whole, reports: Recipient marrow held GvH clones, some first seen in ileum or blood. The highest levels of circulating GvH clones went along with early declines in HvG clones after transplant.

The V call is TRBV5-6, the J call TRBJ1-2; D call uncertain. The source is a human donor who received an intestinal transplant. The sequencing here drew on unstimulated CD4+ T cells sorted from spleen or lymph node cells, taken before intestinal transplant. The CDR3 protein is CASSLLDYGYTF. The CDR3 DNA reads TGTGCCAGCAGCTTGTTGGACTATGGCTACACCTTC.